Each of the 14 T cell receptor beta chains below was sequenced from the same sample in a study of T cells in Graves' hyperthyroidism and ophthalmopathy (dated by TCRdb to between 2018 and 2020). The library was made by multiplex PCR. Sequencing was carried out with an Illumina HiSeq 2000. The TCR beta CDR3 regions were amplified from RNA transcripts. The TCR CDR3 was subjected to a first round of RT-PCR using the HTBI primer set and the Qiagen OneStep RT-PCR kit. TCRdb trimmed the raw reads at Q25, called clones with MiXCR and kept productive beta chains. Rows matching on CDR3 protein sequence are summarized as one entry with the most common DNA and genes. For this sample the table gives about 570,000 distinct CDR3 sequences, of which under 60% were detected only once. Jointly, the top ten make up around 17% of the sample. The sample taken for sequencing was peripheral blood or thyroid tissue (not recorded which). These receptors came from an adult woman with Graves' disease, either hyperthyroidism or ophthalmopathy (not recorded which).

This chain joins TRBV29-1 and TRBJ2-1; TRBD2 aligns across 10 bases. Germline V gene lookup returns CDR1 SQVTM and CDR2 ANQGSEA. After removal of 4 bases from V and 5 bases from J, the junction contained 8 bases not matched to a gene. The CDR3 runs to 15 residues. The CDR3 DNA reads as TGCAGCGTTGTGAGGTCTAGCGGGAGACACAATGAGCAGTTCTTC. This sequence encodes CSVVRSSGRHNEQFF.

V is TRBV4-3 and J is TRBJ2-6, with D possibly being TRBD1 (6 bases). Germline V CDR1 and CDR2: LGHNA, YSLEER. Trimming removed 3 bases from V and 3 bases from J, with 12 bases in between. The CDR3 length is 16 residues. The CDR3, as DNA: TGCGCCAGCAGCCAGAGACAGGTTTTTGGGGCCAACGTCCTGACTTTC. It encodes CASSQRQVFGANVLTF.

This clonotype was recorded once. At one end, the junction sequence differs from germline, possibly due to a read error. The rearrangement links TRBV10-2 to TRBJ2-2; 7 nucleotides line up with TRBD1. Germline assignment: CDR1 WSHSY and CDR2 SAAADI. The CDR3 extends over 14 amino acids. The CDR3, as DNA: TGCGCCAGTCGACAGGGACCGAACACCGGGGAGCTGTCTTGG. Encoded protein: CASRQGPNTGELSW.

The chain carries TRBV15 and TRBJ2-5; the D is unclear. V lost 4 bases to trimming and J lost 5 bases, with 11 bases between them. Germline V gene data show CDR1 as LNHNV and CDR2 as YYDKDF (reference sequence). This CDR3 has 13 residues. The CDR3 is CATSKQLEETQYF. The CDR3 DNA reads TGTGCCACCAGCAAGCAGCTTGAGGAGACCCAGTACTTC.

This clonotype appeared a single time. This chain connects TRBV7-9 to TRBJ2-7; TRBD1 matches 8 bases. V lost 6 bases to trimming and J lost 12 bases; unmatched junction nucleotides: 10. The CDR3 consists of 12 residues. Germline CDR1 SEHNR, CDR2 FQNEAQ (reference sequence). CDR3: CASSPGQGGRYF. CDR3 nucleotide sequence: TGTGCCAGCAGTCCAGGACAGGGCGGGCGGTACTTC.

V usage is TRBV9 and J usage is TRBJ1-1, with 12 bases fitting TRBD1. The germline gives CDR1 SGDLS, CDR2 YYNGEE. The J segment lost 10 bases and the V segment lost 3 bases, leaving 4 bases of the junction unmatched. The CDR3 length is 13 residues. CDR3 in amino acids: CASSEGQGARAFF. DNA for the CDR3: TGTGCCAGCAGCGAGGGACAGGGGGCGCGAGCTTTCTTT.

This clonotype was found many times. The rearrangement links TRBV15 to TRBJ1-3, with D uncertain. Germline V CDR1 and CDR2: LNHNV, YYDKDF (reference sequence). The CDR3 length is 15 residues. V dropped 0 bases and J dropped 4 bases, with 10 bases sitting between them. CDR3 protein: CATSRERTEGNTIYF. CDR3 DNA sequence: TGTGCCACCAGCAGAGAAAGGACGGAGGGAAACACCATATATTTT.

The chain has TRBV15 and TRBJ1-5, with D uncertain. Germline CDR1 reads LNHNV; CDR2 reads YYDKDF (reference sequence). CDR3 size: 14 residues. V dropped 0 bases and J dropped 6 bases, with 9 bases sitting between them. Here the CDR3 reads CATSRDGNGQPQHF. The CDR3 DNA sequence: TGTGCCACCAGCAGAGATGGGAATGGTCAGCCCCAGCATTTT.

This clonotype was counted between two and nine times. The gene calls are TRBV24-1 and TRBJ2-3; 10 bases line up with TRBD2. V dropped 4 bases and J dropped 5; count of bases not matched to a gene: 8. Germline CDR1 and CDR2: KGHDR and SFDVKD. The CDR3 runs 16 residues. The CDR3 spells CATSDRGLANGDTQYF. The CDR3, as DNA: TGTGCCACCAGTGACCGGGGACTAGCGAACGGAGATACGCAGTATTTT.

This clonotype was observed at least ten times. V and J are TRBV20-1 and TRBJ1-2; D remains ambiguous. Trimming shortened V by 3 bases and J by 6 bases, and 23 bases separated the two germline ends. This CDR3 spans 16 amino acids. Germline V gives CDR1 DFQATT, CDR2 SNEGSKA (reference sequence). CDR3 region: CSARSFWIGKPHGYTF. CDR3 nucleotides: TGCAGTGCTAGGTCGTTTTGGATCGGGAAGCCTCATGGCTACACCTTC.

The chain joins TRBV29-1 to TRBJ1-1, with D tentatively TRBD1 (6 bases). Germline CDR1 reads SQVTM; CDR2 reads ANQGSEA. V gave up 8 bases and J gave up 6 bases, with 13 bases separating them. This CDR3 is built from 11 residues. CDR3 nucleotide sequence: TGCAGCTTGGGGGCAGGCTCTGAAGCTTTCTTT. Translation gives CSLGAGSEAFF.

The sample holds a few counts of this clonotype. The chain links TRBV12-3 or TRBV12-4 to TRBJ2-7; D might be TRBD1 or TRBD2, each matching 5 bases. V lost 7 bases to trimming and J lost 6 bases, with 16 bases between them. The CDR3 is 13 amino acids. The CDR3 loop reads CASKGTRAGEQYF. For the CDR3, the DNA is TGTGCCAGCAAGGGGACCCGGGCGGGCGAGCAGTACTTC.

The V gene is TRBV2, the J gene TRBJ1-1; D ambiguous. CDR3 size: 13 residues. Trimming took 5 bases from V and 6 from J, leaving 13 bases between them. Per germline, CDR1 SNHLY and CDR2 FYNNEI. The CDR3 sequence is CASSFSPPSEAFF. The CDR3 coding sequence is TGTGCCAGCAGTTTTTCCCCACCTTCTGAAGCTTTCTTT.

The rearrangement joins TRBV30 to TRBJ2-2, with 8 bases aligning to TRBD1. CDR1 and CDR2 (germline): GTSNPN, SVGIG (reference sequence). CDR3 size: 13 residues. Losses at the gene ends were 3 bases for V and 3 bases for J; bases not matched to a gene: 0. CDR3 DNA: TGTGCCTGGAGGGACAGGGACACCGGGGAGCTGTTTTTT. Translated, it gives CAWRDRDTGELFF.